The 15 T cell receptor beta chains in this list originate from one sample, sequenced in a study of cytomegalovirus exposure and HLA in healthy donors. 60 Vbeta and 13 Jbeta primers were used in PCR. Some clones are missing from TCRdb's copy, which holds only in-frame ones; the method was immunoSEQ multiplex PCR. The data show tens of thousands of clones, roughly 69% seen once. Material for sequencing was PBMCs. All receptors derive from a woman aged 50 to 60 in good health and CMV-seropositive.

This clone was seen just once. The J gene is TRBJ2-1, the V gene TRBV2, with 8 bases lining up with TRBD2. V shed 2 bases and J 0 bases; nucleotides not matched to a gene: 12. The CDR3 length is 19 residues. CDR1 SNHLY and CDR2 FYNNEI come from the germline V gene. This CDR3 reads CASSEPAGGPFSSYNEQFF. The CDR3 region has the DNA TGTGCCAGCAGTGAACCGGCGGGGGGCCCCTTTAGCTCCTACAATGAGCAGTTCTTC.

The J gene is TRBJ1-1, the V gene TRBV10-3; D ambiguous. V was trimmed by 0 bases and J by 2 bases, leaving 7 bases between them. In germline, CDR1 is ENHRY, CDR2 SYGVKD. The CDR3 contains 14 residues. CDR3 sequence reads: CAISESRLNTEAFF. The CDR3 DNA is TGTGCCATCAGTGAGTCAAGACTCAACACTGAAGCTTTCTTT.

V and J are TRBV18 and TRBJ1-1; 9 bases map to TRBD1. The CDR3 totals 15 residues. The germline V gene has CDR1 KGHSH and CDR2 LQKENI. V shed 3 bases, J shed 5 bases, and the junction held 7 bases outside the gene matches. Written as DNA, the CDR3 is TGTGCCAGCTCACCTGGGACAGGGAGGGGAACTGAAGCTTTCTTT. This encodes CASSPGTGRGTEAFF.

This clone was found once. This sequence joins TRBV5-1 and TRBJ2-3; D gene uncertain. The CDR3 loop spans 11 amino acids. V was clipped by 6 bases and J by 2 bases, with 4 bases between them. Germline values: CDR1 SGHRS, CDR2 YFSETQ. CDR3 in DNA: TGCGCCAGCACCAACACAGATACGCAGTATTTT. Translated, it gives CASTNTDTQYF.

The rearrangement uses TRBV6-1 and TRBJ2-7, with D possibly TRBD2 on 6 matching bases. V gave up 6 bases and J gave up 7 bases, with 16 bases separating them. The CDR3 has 13 amino acids. Germline values: CDR1 MNHNS, CDR2 SASEGT. DNA for the CDR3: TGTGCCAGCAGCGGGACTCATAGAAGGGAGCAGTACGTC. Encoded protein: CASSGTHRREQYV.

V gene TRBV7-3 combines with J gene TRBJ2-1; D is possibly TRBD2 (5 bases). Looked up from germline, CDR1 is SGHTA and CDR2 is FQGTGA. Deletions cut 0 bases from V and 7 bases from J, with 13 bases between. The CDR3 is 15 residues long. CDR3: CASSLTSGTRNEQFF. CDR3 coding DNA: TGTGCCAGCAGCTTAACGAGTGGAACTAGGAATGAGCAGTTCTTC.

The V gene is TRBV18, the J gene TRBJ2-2, with TRBD1 identical over 8 bases. The CDR3 is 15 residues long. Trimming cost V 3 bases and J 4 bases; bases outside gene matches: 4. Germline V lookup: CDR1 KGHSH, CDR2 LQKENI. This chain's CDR3 is CASSPWTGTTGELFF. The CDR3 DNA follows: TGTGCCAGCTCACCGTGGACAGGGACCACCGGGGAGCTGTTTTTT.

The gene calls are TRBV27 and TRBJ1-3; the D gene is possibly TRBD1 (6 bases). Germline V gives CDR1 MNHEY, CDR2 SMNVEV (reference sequence). The CDR3 length is 15 residues. With 0 bases removed from V and 4 bases from J, the gap between germline ends came to 10 bases. CDR3 amino acids: CASSLSQGFGNTIYF. CDR3 coding DNA: TGTGCCAGCAGTTTATCACAGGGATTCGGAAACACCATATATTTT.

This CDR3 reads CASSWGRDRAYYGYTF. The CDR3 DNA is TGCGCCAGCAGCTGGGGAAGGGACAGGGCTTACTATGGCTACACCTTC. V and J are TRBV5-1 and TRBJ1-2; 9 positions agree with TRBD1. The CDR3 loop spans 16 amino acids. Losses at the gene ends were 3 bases for V and 3 bases for J; bases not matched to a gene: 9. Germline CDR1 is SGHRS and CDR2 is YFSETQ. Looking up the rest from reference TRBV5-1 and TRBJ1-2 gives the full variable domain: KAGVTQTPRYLIKTRGQQVTLSCSPISGHRSVSWYQQTPGQGLQFLFEYFSETQRNKGNFPGRFSGRQFSNSRSEMNVSTLELGDSALYLCASSWGRDRAYYGYTFGSGTRLTVV.

This clone was seen more than once but under ten times. The J gene is TRBJ2-6, the V gene TRBV6-5, with D perhaps matching TRBD2 (5 bases). The CDR3 runs 15 residues. Trimming took 6 bases from V and 1 from J, leaving 10 bases between them. Germline CDR1 reads MNHEY; CDR2 reads SVGAGI. The CDR3 DNA sequence: TGTGCCAGCAGCCCAGGAGGTTCTGGGGCCAACGTCCTGACTTTC. It specifies CASSPGGSGANVLTF.

The chain combines TRBV2 with TRBJ2-6; maybe TRBD1 (5 bases). Germline V gene lookup returns CDR1 SNHLY and CDR2 FYNNEI. This CDR3 has 19 amino acids. Trimming removed 2 bases at V and 3 bases at J, with 20 bases between. Written as DNA, the CDR3 is TGTGCCAGCAGTGAATCCGAGAACCTAGGGGCTCTTGGGGCCAACGTCCTGACTTTC. Translated, it gives CASSESENLGALGANVLTF. The complete variable domain, with remaining parts taken from reference TRBV2 and TRBJ2-6, reads EPEVTQTPSHQVTQMGQEVILRCVPISNHLYFYWYRQILGQKVEFLVSFYNNEISEKSEIFDDQFSVERPDGSNFTLKIRSTKLEDSAMYFCASSESENLGALGANVLTFGAGSRLTVL.

The chain employs TRBV18 and TRBJ1-3, with D hard to call. The CDR3 is 15 amino acids. The germline V gene has CDR1 KGHSH and CDR2 LQKENI. Trimming shortened V by 6 bases and J by 0 bases, and 12 bases separated the two germline ends. In DNA form, the CDR3 reads TGTGCCAGCTCGCCTGTAGGACTCTCTGGAAACACCATATATTTT. Amino acids: CASSPVGLSGNTIYF.

The CDR3 protein is CASSTRDRGGYGYTF. CDR3 nucleotide sequence: TGTGCCAGCAGCACCCGGGACAGGGGGGGCTATGGCTACACCTTC. The V call is TRBV13, the J call TRBJ1-2, with TRBD1 identical over 11 bases. There are 15 residues in the CDR3. Unmatched junction bases numbered 6, after V lost 5 bases and J lost 4 bases. Germline V gene data show CDR1 as PRHDT and CDR2 as FYEKMQ (reference sequence).

This clone was detected only once. This chain links TRBV2 with TRBJ2-5; D possibly corresponds to TRBD1 (6 bases). The CDR3 consists of 13 residues. Germline-derived CDR1 and CDR2 are SNHLY and FYNNEI. V was cut by 7 bases and J by 7 bases, with 16 bases left in between. CDR3 coding DNA: TGTGCCAGCACAGGGGTCTACCAGGGGACCCAGTACTTC. Amino acid sequence: CASTGVYQGTQYF.

This clone showed up just a few times. The V and J genes are TRBV15 and TRBJ1-3; the D is unclear. The V end lost 1 base, the J end lost 0 bases, and 7 bases lay between the germline ends. Germline CDR1 and CDR2: LNHNV and YYDKDF (reference sequence). The CDR3 spans 15 residues. In DNA form, the CDR3 reads TGTGCCACCAGCAGAGCTCGTAGCTCTGGAAACACCATATATTTT. Translating it yields CATSRARSSGNTIYF. Supplemented by reference TRBV15 and TRBJ1-3, the full variable domain reads DAMVIQNPRYQVTQFGKPVTLSCSQTLNHNVMYWYQQKSSQAPKLLFHYYDKDFNNEADTPDNFQSRRPNTSFCFLDIRSPGLGDTAMYLCATSRARSSGNTIYFGEGSWLTVV.